These T cell receptor beta chains were read from a single sample in a study of T cell responses to AZD1222 COVID-19 vaccine. Only in-frame clones appear in the TCRdb table, and some are missing; sequencing was by immunoSEQ multiplex PCR. The sample records 150,000 to 200,000 clones, around 90% being singletons. Sequencing used peripheral blood, obtained 28 days after the second AZD1222 dose. Every receptor here comes from an adult who received the AZD1222 COVID-19 vaccine. The CDR3 runs from the conserved cysteine through the conserved F or W. Fields, in order: V gene, clone size, D gene, J gene, CDR3 protein, CDR3 DNA. D genes are given only for firm matches. The size of a clone is reported for some rows only, either as once, few or many, or as a class for expanded clones.

v_gene: TRBV5-1; abundance: -; d_gene: -; j_gene: TRBJ1-3; CDR3aa: CASSLGSVAGNTIYF; CDR3nt: TGCGCCAGCAGCTTGGGAAGCGTAGCTGGAAACACCATATATTTT
v_gene: TRBV30; abundance: -; d_gene: TRBD1; j_gene: TRBJ2-7; CDR3aa: CAWRVLRGSYEQYF; CDR3nt: TGTGCCTGGAGGGTCCTCAGGGGGTCCTACGAGCAGTACTTC
v_gene: TRBV27; abundance: -; d_gene: -; j_gene: TRBJ1-3; CDR3aa: CASAKLTATDFSGNTIYF; CDR3nt: TGTGCCAGCGCCAAGTTGACAGCTACCGACTTCTCTGGAAACACCATATATTTT
v_gene: TRBV27; abundance: -; d_gene: -; j_gene: TRBJ2-7; CDR3aa: CASSLSESYEQYF; CDR3nt: TGTGCCAGCAGTTTATCGGAGAGCTACGAGCAGTACTTC
v_gene: TRBV19; abundance: -; d_gene: -; j_gene: TRBJ1-2; CDR3aa: CASSPVREPFGGYTF; CDR3nt: TGTGCCAGTAGCCCCGTTCGAGAGCCCTTTGGGGGCTACACCTTC
v_gene: TRBV3-1/TRBV3-2; abundance: -; d_gene: TRBD2; j_gene: TRBJ2-7; CDR3aa: CASSHGGGLHPYEQYF; CDR3nt: TGTGCCAGCAGCCATGGGGGGGGTCTCCACCCCTACGAGCAGTACTTC
v_gene: TRBV3-1/TRBV3-2; abundance: -; d_gene: TRBD2; j_gene: TRBJ2-7; CDR3aa: CASSQGTSGYEQYF; CDR3nt: TGTGCCAGCAGCCAAGGGACTAGCGGATACGAGCAGTACTTC
v_gene: TRBV6-7; abundance: -; d_gene: -; j_gene: TRBJ1-4; CDR3aa: CASSYSCEKLFF; CDR3nt: TGTGCCAGCAGTTACTCGTGTGAAAAACTGTTTTTT
v_gene: TRBV5-6; abundance: -; d_gene: TRBD1; j_gene: TRBJ1-4; CDR3aa: CASSTGTGFLNEKLFF; CDR3nt: TGTGCCAGCAGCACCGGGACAGGGTTTTTAAACGAAAAACTGTTTTTT
v_gene: TRBV28; abundance: -; d_gene: -; j_gene: TRBJ2-5; CDR3aa: CASNGGDRYPLETQYF; CDR3nt: TGTGCCAGCAACGGGGGGGACAGGTACCCTTTGGAGACCCAGTACTTC
v_gene: TRBV6-2/TRBV6-3; abundance: -; d_gene: -; j_gene: TRBJ2-1; CDR3aa: CASSSPRGGRENEQFF; CDR3nt: TGTGCCAGCAGCTCCCCCCGTGGGGGCAGGGAGAATGAGCAGTTCTTC
v_gene: TRBV6-2/TRBV6-3; abundance: -; d_gene: -; j_gene: TRBJ1-6; CDR3aa: CASSYVGGQYNSPLHF; CDR3nt: TGTGCCAGCAGTTACGTCGGTGGACAGTATAATTCACCCCTCCACTTT
v_gene: TRBV28; abundance: once; d_gene: -; j_gene: TRBJ2-7; CDR3aa: CASTLGGLSYEQYF; CDR3nt: TGTGCCAGCACCCTAGGGGGTCTCTCCTACGAGCAGTACTTC
v_gene: TRBV4-3; abundance: -; d_gene: -; j_gene: TRBJ1-1; CDR3aa: CASSQEGRMGMAFF; CDR3nt: TGCGCCAGCAGCCAAGAGGGGAGAATGGGTATGGCTTTCTTT
v_gene: TRBV19; abundance: -; d_gene: TRBD1; j_gene: TRBJ1-5; CDR3aa: CASTPGQSSPGQPQHF; CDR3nt: TGTGCCAGTACCCCGGGACAGTCTTCCCCCGGTCAGCCCCAGCATTTT
v_gene: TRBV5-6; abundance: -; d_gene: TRBD1; j_gene: TRBJ2-2; CDR3aa: CASRWTGGVGELFF; CDR3nt: TGTGCCAGCAGGTGGACAGGGGGCGTCGGGGAGCTGTTTTTT
v_gene: TRBV5-6; abundance: -; d_gene: -; j_gene: TRBJ2-5; CDR3aa: CASSGWTSQETQYF; CDR3nt: TGTGCCAGCAGCGGGTGGACCTCCCAAGAGACCCAGTACTTC
v_gene: TRBV5-1; abundance: -; d_gene: -; j_gene: TRBJ2-1; CDR3aa: CASSIEGLEFDEQFF; CDR3nt: TGCGCCAGCAGCATAGAGGGACTGGAGTTTGATGAGCAGTTCTTC
v_gene: TRBV7-3; abundance: -; d_gene: TRBD2; j_gene: TRBJ2-3; CDR3aa: CASSPTSGGATDTQYF; CDR3nt: TGTGCCAGCAGCCCTACTAGCGGGGGGGCGACAGATACGCAGTATTTT
v_gene: TRBV6-4; abundance: -; d_gene: -; j_gene: TRBJ1-4; CDR3aa: CAIESGPPATNEKLFF; CDR3nt: TGTGCCATCGAGTCGGGACCCCCTGCAACTAATGAAAAACTGTTTTTT
v_gene: TRBV4-3; abundance: once; d_gene: -; j_gene: TRBJ2-1; CDR3aa: CASSQPGGTAEQFF; CDR3nt: TGCGCCAGCAGCCAACCTGGGGGTACCGCGGAGCAGTTCTTC
v_gene: TRBV6-5; abundance: -; d_gene: -; j_gene: TRBJ1-2; CDR3aa: CASTLREGTAAGTF; CDR3nt: TGTGCCAGCACCCTGAGAGAGGGTACGGCCGCCGGCACCTTC